This T cell receptor (beta chain) originates from a study of T cell responses to AZD1222 COVID-19 vaccine. From germline, CDR1 is MDHEN and CDR2 SYDVKM. The CDR3 is 12 amino acids. V gave up 2 bases and J gave up 8 bases, with 9 bases separating them. Only in-frame clones appear in the TCRdb table, and some are missing; sequencing was by immunoSEQ multiplex PCR. The sample carries more than 95,000 clones, 85% to 90% recorded once. V and J are TRBV28 and TRBJ1-1; no clear D. The material sequenced was peripheral blood, taken on day 0 of AZD1222 vaccination. This sequence originates from an adult in good health. The CDR3 sequence: CASSLPPAEAFF. CDR3 bases: TGTGCCAGCAGTTTACCGCCCGCAGAAGCTTTCTTT.